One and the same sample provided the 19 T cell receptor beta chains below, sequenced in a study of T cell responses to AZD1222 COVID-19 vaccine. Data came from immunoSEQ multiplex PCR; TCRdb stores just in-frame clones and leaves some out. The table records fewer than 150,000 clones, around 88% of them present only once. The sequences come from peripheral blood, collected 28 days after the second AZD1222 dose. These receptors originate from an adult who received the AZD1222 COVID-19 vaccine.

The CDR3 sequence is CASRNYNEQFF. CDR3 in DNA: TGTGCCAGCAGGAACTACAATGAGCAGTTCTTC. The chain is built from TRBV2 and TRBJ2-1; D unclear. Germline loops: CDR1 SNHLY, CDR2 FYNNEI. V was cut by 6 bases and J by 3 bases, with 3 bases left in between. This CDR3 has 11 residues.

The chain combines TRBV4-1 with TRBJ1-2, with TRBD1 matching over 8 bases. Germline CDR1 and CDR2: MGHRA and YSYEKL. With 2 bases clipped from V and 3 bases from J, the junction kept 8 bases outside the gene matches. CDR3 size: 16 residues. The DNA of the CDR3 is TGCGCCAGCAGCCAACCTACCAGGGGGCGCGACTATGGCTACACCTTC. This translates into CASSQPTRGRDYGYTF.

The CDR3 here is CASSYSVLTDTQYF. The CDR3, as DNA: TGTGCCAGCAGCTATAGCGTTTTAACAGATACGCAGTATTTT. V and J are TRBV7-8 and TRBJ2-3, with TRBD2 as a possible D gene (5 bases). Trimming removed 4 bases at V and 3 bases at J, with 11 bases between. CDR3 length equals 14 residues. The germline CDR1 and CDR2 sequences are SGHVS and FQNEAQ.

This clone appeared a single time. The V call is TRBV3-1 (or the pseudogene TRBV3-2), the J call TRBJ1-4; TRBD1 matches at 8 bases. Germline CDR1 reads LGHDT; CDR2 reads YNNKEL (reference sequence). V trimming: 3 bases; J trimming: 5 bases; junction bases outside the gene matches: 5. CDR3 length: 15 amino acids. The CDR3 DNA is TGTGCCAGCAGCCATCCAGGGACAGGAAATGAAAAACTGTTTTTT. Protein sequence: CASSHPGTGNEKLFF.

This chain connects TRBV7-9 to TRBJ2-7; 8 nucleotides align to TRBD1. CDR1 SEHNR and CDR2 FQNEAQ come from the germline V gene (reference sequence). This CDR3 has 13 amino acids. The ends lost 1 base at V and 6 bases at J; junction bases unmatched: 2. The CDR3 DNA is TGTGCCAGCAGCTTAGGGACAGGGAGCGAGCAGTACTTC. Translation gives CASSLGTGSEQYF.

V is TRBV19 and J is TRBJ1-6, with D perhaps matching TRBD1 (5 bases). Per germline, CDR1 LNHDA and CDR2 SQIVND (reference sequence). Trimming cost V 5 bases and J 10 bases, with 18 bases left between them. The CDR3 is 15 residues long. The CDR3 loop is CASSPDQGGQSPLHF. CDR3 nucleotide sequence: TGTGCCAGTAGTCCTGATCAGGGAGGGCAATCACCCCTCCACTTT.

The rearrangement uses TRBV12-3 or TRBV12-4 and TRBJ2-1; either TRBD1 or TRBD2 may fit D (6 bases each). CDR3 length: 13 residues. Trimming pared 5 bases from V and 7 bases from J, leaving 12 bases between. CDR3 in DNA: TGTGCCAGCAGTCACGGGGGCCTGAATGAGCAGTTCTTC. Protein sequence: CASSHGGLNEQFF.

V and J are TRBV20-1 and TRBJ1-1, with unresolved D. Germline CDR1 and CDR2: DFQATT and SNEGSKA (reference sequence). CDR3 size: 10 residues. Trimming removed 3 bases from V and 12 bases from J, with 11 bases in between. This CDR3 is CSARDRRSFF. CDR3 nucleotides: TGCAGTGCTAGGGACCGCCGGTCTTTCTTT.

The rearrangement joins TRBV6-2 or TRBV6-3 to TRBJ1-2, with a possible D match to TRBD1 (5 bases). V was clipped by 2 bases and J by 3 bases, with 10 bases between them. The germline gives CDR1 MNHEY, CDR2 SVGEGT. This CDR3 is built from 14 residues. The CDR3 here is CASSYAGFDYGYTF. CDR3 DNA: TGTGCCAGCAGTTACGCAGGGTTCGACTATGGCTACACCTTC.

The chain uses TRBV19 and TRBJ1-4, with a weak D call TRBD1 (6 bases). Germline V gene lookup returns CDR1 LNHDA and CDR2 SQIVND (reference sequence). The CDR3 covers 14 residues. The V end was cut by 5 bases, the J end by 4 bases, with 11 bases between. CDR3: CASSLQGYNEKLFF. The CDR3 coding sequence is TGTGCCAGTAGTCTACAGGGATATAATGAAAAACTGTTTTTT.

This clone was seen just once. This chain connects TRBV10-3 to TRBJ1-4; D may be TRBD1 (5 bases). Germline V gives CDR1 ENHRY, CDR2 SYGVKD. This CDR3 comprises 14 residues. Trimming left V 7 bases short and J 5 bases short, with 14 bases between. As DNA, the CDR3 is TGTGCCATCAAAAGCGGGGCAGAGAATGAAAAACTGTTTTTT. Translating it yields CAIKSGAENEKLFF.

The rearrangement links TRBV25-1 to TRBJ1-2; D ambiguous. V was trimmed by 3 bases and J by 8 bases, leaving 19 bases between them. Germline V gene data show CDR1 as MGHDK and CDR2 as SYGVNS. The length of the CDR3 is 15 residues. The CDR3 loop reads CASSDSGIQLSGYTF. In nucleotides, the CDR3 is TGTGCCAGCAGTGATAGCGGGATCCAACTATCCGGCTACACCTTC.

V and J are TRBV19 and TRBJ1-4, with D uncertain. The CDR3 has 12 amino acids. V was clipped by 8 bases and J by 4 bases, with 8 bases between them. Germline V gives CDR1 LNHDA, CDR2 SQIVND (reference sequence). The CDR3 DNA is TGTGCCAGTCGTGGGGATAATGAAAAACTGTTTTTT. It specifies CASRGDNEKLFF.

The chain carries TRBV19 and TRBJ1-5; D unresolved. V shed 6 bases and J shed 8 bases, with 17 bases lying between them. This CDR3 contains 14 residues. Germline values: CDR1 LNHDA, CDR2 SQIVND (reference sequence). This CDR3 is CASSNTQSMEPQHF. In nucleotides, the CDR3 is TGTGCCAGTAGCAATACCCAATCCATGGAGCCCCAGCATTTT.

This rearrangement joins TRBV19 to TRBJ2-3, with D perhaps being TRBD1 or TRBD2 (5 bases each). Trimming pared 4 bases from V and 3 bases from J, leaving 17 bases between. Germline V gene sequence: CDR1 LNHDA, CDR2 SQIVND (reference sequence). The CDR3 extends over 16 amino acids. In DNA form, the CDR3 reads TGTGCCAGTAGTACGGGATCGGGGACGACGACAGATACGCAGTATTTT. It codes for CASSTGSGTTTDTQYF.

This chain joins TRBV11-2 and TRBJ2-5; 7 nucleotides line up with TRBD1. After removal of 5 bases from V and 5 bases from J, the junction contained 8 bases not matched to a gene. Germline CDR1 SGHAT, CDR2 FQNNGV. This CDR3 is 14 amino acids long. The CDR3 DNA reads TGTGCCAGCAGCAAAGGGACAGAGCGGGAGACCCAGTACTTC. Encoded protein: CASSKGTERETQYF.

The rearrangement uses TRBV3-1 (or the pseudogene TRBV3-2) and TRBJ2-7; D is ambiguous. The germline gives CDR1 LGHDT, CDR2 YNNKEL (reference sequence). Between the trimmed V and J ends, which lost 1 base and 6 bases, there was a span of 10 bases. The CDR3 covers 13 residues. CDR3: CASSQVQSGEQYF. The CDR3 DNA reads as TGTGCCAGCAGCCAAGTACAGTCCGGCGAGCAGTACTTC.

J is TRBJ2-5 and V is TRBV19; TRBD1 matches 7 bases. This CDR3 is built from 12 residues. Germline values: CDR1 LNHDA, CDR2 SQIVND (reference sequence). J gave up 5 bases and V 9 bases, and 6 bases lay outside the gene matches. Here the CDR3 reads CASDQGGETQYF. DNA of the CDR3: TGTGCCAGCGACCAAGGGGGCGAGACCCAGTACTTC.

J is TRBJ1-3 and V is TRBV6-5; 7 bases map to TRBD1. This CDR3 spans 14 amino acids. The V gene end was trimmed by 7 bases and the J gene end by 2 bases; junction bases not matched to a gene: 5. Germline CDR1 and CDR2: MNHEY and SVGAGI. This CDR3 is CASTIQGTGNTIYF. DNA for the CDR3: TGTGCCAGCACCATACAGGGGACTGGAAACACCATATATTTT.